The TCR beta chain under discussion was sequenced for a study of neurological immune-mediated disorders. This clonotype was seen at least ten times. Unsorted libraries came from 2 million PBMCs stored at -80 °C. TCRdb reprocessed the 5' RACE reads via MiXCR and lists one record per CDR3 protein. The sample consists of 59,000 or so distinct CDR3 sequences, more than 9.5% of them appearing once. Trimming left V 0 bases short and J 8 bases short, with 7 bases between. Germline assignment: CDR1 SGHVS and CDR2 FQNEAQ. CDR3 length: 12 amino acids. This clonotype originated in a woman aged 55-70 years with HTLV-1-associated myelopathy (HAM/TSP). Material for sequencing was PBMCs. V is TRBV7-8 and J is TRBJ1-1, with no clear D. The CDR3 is CASSLAGREAFF. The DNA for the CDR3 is TGTGCCAGCAGCTTAGCGGGTCGCGAAGCTTTCTTT.